A single sample is the source of the 14 T cell receptor beta chains below, sequenced in a study of T cell responses to AZD1222 COVID-19 vaccine. The data were produced by immunoSEQ multiplex PCR, yet TCRdb's version contains in-frame clones alone and is incomplete. Altogether about 170,000 clones are present, 87% being singletons, with the ten largest covering approximately 1%. The sample was peripheral blood, taken 28 days after the second AZD1222 dose. Receptor source: an adult who received the AZD1222 COVID-19 vaccine.

The J gene is TRBJ1-1, the V gene TRBV6-5, with a tentative D call TRBD1 (6 bases). Germline V gives CDR1 MNHEY, CDR2 SVGAGI. V gave up 5 bases and J gave up 2 bases, with 15 bases separating them. The CDR3 extends over 15 amino acids. In DNA, the CDR3 is TGTGCCAGCAGTAGGGGTAAGGGGGGCAACACTGAAGCTTTCTTT. This encodes CASSRGKGGNTEAFF.

In DNA form, the CDR3 reads TGTGCCAGCAGCTTAGGAGGGGTGGATAATTCACCCCTCCACTTT. Its protein product is CASSLGGVDNSPLHF. The chain couples TRBV7-2 to TRBJ1-6, with a possible D match to TRBD1 (5 bases). The CDR3 is made up of 15 amino acids. Germline V lookup: CDR1 SGHTA, CDR2 FQGNSA. V shed 1 base and J shed 5 bases, with 9 bases lying between them.

The chain employs TRBV6-5 and TRBJ1-3, with a weak D call TRBD1 (6 bases). The CDR3 sequence is 13 residues long. CDR1 MNHEY and CDR2 SVGAGI come from the germline V gene. V was pared by 6 bases and J by 1 base, with 7 bases between. CDR3 region: CASSGTSGNTIYF. The CDR3 nucleotides read TGTGCCAGCAGCGGGACATCTGGAAACACCATATATTTT.

The chain has TRBV7-2 and TRBJ2-7; D call uncertain. The CDR3 has 13 residues. With 5 bases removed from V and 4 bases from J, the gap between germline ends came to 12 bases. Germline loops: CDR1 SGHTA, CDR2 FQGNSA. CDR3 DNA sequence: TGTGCCAGCAGCCCCCTCTGGCCTTACGAGCAGTACTTC. The encoded protein is CASSPLWPYEQYF.

The chain couples TRBV18 to TRBJ1-1; maybe TRBD1 (5 bases). Deletions cut 6 bases from V and 1 base from J, with 12 bases between. Germline CDR1 and CDR2: KGHSH and LQKENI. This CDR3 is 14 amino acids long. In DNA form, the CDR3 reads TGTGCCAGCTCTAAAGAGGGACGGAACACTGAAGCTTTCTTT. As protein: CASSKEGRNTEAFF.

The genes are TRBV27 and TRBJ2-3; D may be TRBD1 (5 bases). Germline V gives CDR1 MNHEY, CDR2 SMNVEV (reference sequence). The CDR3 extends over 13 amino acids. V lost 4 bases, J lost 5 bases, and 10 bases lay in between. The CDR3 nucleotides read TGTGCCAGCAGTTCGTACAGGCGAGATACGCAGTATTTT. It specifies CASSSYRRDTQYF.

This clone was seen a handful of times. CDR3 residues: CASSLGGLAGSYEQYF. DNA of the CDR3: TGCGCCAGCAGCTTGGGGGGGTTAGCAGGCTCCTACGAGCAGTACTTC. This chain connects TRBV5-1 to TRBJ2-7; D assignment may be TRBD1 or TRBD2 (5 bases each). Germline assignment: CDR1 SGHRS and CDR2 YFSETQ. CDR3 length: 16 residues. V lost 0 bases and J lost 0, with 13 bases in between.

The chain recombines TRBV7-2 with TRBJ2-3; D is uncertain. This CDR3 comprises 16 residues. Germline V CDR1 and CDR2: SGHTA, FQGNSA. The V end lost 0 bases, the J end lost 2 bases, and 12 bases lay between the germline ends. The CDR3 here is CASSLAWEGPTDTQYF. DNA of the CDR3: TGTGCCAGCAGCTTAGCGTGGGAAGGGCCCACAGATACGCAGTATTTT.

This clone was found a few times. Other DNA sequences in this specimen translate into the identical CDR3. The rearrangement links TRBV5-8 to TRBJ1-5; the D is unclear. CDR1 is SGHTS and CDR2 is YDEGEE in the germline V gene. Between the trimmed V and J ends, which lost 4 bases and 0 bases, there was a span of 11 bases. The CDR3 totals 15 residues. Here the CDR3 reads CASSLGSYSNQPQHF. The CDR3 DNA follows: TGTGCCAGCAGCCTCGGGAGTTATAGCAATCAGCCCCAGCATTTT.

This clone appeared once. CDR3 DNA: TGTGCCAGCAGCTTGGAAGCAGGGGGGGTAGAGACGCAGTATTTT. It is translated as CASSLEAGGVETQYF. The chain uses TRBV5-4 and TRBJ2-3; D might be TRBD1 or TRBD2, each matching 7 bases. V shed 0 bases and J shed 9 bases, with 17 bases lying between them. Germline V lookup: CDR1 SGHNT, CDR2 YYREEE (reference sequence). This CDR3 region has 15 residues.

J is TRBJ1-4 and V is TRBV7-9; 9 bases are shared with TRBD1. Trimming removed 6 bases from V and 7 bases from J; junction bases left unmatched: 9. The CDR3 loop spans 15 amino acids. Germline V lookup: CDR1 SEHNR, CDR2 FQNEAQ (reference sequence). CDR3 DNA sequence: TGTGCCAGCAGAAGTGCCGGACAGGGGTCTGAAAAACTGTTTTTT. Protein product: CASRSAGQGSEKLFF.

The rearrangement uses TRBV5-1 and TRBJ2-7; the D gene is possibly TRBD1 (6 bases). Looked up from germline, CDR1 is SGHRS and CDR2 is YFSETQ. Deletions cut 1 base from V and 6 bases from J, with 8 bases between. CDR3 length: 12 amino acids. The CDR3 loop is CASSLTGSEQYF. The CDR3, as DNA: TGCGCCAGCAGCTTGACAGGGAGCGAGCAGTACTTC. The entire variable domain, with the rest obtained from reference TRBV5-1 and TRBJ2-7, is as follows: KAGVTQTPRYLIKTRGQQVTLSCSPISGHRSVSWYQQTPGQGLQFLFEYFSETQRNKGNFPGRFSGRQFSNSRSEMNVSTLELGDSALYLCASSLTGSEQYFGPGTRLTVT.

This clone was recorded once. The chain recombines TRBV19 with TRBJ1-1, with D uncertain. This CDR3 region has 14 residues. Germline values: CDR1 LNHDA, CDR2 SQIVND (reference sequence). Trimming cost V 3 bases and J 6 bases, with 14 bases left between them. Written as DNA, the CDR3 is TGTGCCAGTAGTATTGTAGGCACTGGCGCTGAAGCTTTCTTT. It codes for CASSIVGTGAEAFF.

The chain joins TRBV7-8 to TRBJ1-5, with TRBD1 identical over 8 bases. Losses at the gene ends were 5 bases for V and 0 bases for J; bases not matched to a gene: 6. The CDR3 has 16 amino acids. Germline CDR1 is SGHVS and CDR2 is FQNEAQ. Here the CDR3 DNA reads TGTGCCAGCAGCCCCCAGGGGGCTCTTAGCAATCAGCCCCAGCATTTT. This sequence encodes CASSPQGALSNQPQHF.